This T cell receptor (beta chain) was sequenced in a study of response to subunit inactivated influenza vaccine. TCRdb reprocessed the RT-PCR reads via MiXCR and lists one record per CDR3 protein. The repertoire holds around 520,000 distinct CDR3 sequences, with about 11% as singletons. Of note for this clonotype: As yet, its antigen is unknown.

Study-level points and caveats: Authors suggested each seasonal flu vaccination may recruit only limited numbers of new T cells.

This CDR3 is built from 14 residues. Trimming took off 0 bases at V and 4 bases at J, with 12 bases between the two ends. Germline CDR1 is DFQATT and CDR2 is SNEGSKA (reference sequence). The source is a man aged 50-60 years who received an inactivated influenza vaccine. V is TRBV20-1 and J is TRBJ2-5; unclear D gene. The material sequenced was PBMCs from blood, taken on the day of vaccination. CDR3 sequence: CSARDHRLSETQYF. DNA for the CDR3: TGCAGTGCTAGAGATCATAGGTTATCAGAGACCCAGTACTTC.